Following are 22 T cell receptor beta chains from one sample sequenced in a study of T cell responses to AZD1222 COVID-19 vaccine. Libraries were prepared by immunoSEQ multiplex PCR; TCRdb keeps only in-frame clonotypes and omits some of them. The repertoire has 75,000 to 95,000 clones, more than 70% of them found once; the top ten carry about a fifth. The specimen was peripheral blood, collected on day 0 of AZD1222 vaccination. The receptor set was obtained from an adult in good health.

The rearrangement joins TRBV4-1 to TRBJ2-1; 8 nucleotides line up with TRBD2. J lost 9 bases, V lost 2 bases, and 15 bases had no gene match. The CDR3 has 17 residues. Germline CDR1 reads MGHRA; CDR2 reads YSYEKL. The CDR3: CASSQNFGRAPLREQFF. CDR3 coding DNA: TGCGCCAGCAGCCAAAATTTCGGGAGGGCCCCCCTCCGTGAGCAGTTCTTC.

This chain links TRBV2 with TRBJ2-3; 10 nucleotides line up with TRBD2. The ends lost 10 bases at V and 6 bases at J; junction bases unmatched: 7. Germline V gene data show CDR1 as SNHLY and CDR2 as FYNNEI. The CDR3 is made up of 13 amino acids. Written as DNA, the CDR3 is TGTGCCAAAGCCCTAGCGGGAGTGGATACGCAGTATTTT. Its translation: CAKALAGVDTQYF.

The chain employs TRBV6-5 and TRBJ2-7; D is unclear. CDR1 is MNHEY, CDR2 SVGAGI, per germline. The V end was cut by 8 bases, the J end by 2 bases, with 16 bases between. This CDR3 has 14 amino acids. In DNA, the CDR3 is TGTGCCAGCGACTTCCGTCCAGGCCCCTACGAGCAGTACTTC. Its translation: CASDFRPGPYEQYF.

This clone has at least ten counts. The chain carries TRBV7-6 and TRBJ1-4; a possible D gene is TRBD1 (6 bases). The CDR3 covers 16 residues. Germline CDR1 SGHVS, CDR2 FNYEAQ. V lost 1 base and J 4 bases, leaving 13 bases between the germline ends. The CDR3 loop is CASSLVVTGFNEKLFF. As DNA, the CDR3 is TGTGCCAGCAGCTTAGTGGTAACAGGGTTTAATGAAAAACTGTTTTTT. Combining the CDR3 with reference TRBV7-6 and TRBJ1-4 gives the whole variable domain GAGVSQSPRYKVTKRGQDVALRCDPISGHVSLYWYRQALGQGPEFLTYFNYEAQQDKSGLPNDRFSAERPEGSISTLTIQRTEQRDSAMYRCASSLVVTGFNEKLFFGSGTQLSVL.

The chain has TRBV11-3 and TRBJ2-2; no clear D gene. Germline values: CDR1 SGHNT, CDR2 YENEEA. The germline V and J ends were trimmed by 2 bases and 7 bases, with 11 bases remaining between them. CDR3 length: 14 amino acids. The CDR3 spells CASSLRALSGELFF. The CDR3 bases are TGTGCCAGCAGCTTACGTGCTTTAAGCGGGGAGCTGTTTTTT.

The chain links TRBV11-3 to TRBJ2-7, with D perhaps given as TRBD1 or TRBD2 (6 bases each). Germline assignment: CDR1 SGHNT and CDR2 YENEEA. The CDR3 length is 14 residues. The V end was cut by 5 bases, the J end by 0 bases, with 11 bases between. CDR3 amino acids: CASSVEGHSYEQYF. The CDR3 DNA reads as TGTGCCAGCAGCGTGGAGGGACACTCCTACGAGCAGTACTTC.

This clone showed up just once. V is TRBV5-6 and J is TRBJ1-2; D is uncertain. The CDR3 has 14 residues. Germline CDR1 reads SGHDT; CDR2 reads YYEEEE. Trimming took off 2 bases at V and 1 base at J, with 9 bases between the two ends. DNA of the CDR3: TGTGCCAGCAGCTTTCTCGGCTTTAACTATGGCTACACCTTC. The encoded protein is CASSFLGFNYGYTF. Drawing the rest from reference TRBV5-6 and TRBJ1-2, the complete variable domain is DAGVTQSPTHLIKTRGQQVTLRCSPKSGHDTVSWYQQALGQGPQFIFQYYEEEERQRGNFPDRFSGHQFPNYSSELNVNALLLGDSALYLCASSFLGFNYGYTFGSGTRLTVV.

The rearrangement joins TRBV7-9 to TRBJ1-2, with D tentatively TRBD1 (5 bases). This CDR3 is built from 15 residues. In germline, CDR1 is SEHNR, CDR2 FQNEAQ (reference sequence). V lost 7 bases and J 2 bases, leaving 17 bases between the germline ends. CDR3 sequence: CASKTPGTENYGYTF. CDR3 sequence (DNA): TGTGCCAGCAAAACCCCCGGGACGGAGAACTATGGCTACACCTTC. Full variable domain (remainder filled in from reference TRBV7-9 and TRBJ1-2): DTGVSQNPRHKITKRGQNVTFRCDPISEHNRLYWYRQTLGQGPEFLTYFQNEAQLEKSRLLSDRFSAERPKGSFSTLEIQRTEQGDSAMYLCASKTPGTENYGYTFGSGTRLTVV.

CDR3 sequence (DNA): TGCGCCAGCAGCCAAGAGGTCCGGAGGGGGGCCACCGGGGAGCTGTTTTTT. Translating it yields CASSQEVRRGATGELFF. J is TRBJ2-2 and V is TRBV4-3, with D perhaps matching TRBD1 or TRBD2 (6 bases each). Trimming removed 0 bases from V and 4 bases from J, with 15 bases in between. Germline-derived CDR1 and CDR2 are LGHNA and YSLEER. This CDR3 is 17 amino acids long.

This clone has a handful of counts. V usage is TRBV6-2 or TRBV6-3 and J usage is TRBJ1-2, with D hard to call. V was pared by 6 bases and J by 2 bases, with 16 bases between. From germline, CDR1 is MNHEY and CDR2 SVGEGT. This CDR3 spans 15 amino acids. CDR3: CASSPLTKSNYGYTF. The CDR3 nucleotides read TGTGCCAGCAGCCCTCTAACGAAGTCAAACTATGGCTACACCTTC.

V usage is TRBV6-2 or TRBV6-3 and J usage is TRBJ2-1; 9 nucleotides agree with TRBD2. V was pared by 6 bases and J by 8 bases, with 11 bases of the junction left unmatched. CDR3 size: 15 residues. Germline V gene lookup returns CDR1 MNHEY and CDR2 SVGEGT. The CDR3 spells CASSPQSGRRDEQFF. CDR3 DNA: TGTGCCAGCAGCCCCCAAAGCGGGAGGCGAGATGAGCAGTTCTTC.

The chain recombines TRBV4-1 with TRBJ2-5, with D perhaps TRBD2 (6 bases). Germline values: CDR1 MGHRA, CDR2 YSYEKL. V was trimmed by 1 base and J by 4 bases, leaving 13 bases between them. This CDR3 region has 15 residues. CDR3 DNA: TGCGCCAGCAGCCAAGGCGGGGTTTTACGAGAGACCCAGTACTTC. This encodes CASSQGGVLRETQYF.

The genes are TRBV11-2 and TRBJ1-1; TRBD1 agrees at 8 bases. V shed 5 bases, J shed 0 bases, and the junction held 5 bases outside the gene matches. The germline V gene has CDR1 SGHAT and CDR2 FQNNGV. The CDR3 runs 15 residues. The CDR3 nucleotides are TGTGCCAGCAGCCCGGGACAGGCCATGAACACTGAAGCTTTCTTT. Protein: CASSPGQAMNTEAFF. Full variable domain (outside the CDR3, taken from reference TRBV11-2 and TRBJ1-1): EAGVAQSPRYKIIEKRQSVAFWCNPISGHATLYWYQQILGQGPKLLIQFQNNGVVDDSQLPKDRFSAERLKGVDSTLKIQPAKLEDSAVYLCASSPGQAMNTEAFFGQGTRLTVV.

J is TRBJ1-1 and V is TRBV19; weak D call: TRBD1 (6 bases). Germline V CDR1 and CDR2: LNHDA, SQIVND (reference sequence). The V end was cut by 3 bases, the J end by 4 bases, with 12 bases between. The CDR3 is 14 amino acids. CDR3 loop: CASSIPGAVTEAFF. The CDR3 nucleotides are TGTGCCAGTAGTATTCCGGGGGCCGTCACTGAAGCTTTCTTT.

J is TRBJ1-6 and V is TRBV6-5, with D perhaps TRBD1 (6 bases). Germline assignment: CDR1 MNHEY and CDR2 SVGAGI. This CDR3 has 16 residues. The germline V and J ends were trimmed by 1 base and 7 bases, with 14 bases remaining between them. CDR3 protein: CASSYFRTGMNSPLHF. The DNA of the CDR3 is TGTGCCAGCAGTTACTTCCGAACAGGGATGAATTCACCCCTCCACTTT.

As DNA, the CDR3 is TGTGCCTCGAGATCGACAGGGGAGCATTCACCCCTCCACTTT. Translation: CASRSTGEHSPLHF. V is TRBV10-3 and J is TRBJ1-6; the match to TRBD1 covers 8 bases. The germline V gene encodes CDR1 ENHRY and CDR2 SYGVKD. The CDR3 extends over 14 amino acids. The J segment lost 8 bases and the V segment lost 11 bases, leaving 11 bases of the junction unmatched.

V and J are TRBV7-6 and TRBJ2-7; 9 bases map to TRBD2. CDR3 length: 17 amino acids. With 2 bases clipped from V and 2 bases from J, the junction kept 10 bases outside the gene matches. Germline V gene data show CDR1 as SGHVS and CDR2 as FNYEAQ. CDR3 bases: TGTGCCAGCAGCTTAAGGCCCCCGACTAGCGGAGCCTACGAGCAGTACTTC. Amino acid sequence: CASSLRPPTSGAYEQYF.

The CDR3: CASSRQGANTGELFF. DNA for the CDR3: TGTGCCAGCAGCCGACAGGGGGCTAACACCGGGGAGCTGTTTTTT. This sequence joins TRBV11-2 and TRBJ2-2, with 10 bases aligning to TRBD1. Looked up from germline, CDR1 is SGHAT and CDR2 is FQNNGV. V shed 5 bases and J 2 bases; nucleotides not matched to a gene: 2. This CDR3 is 15 amino acids long.

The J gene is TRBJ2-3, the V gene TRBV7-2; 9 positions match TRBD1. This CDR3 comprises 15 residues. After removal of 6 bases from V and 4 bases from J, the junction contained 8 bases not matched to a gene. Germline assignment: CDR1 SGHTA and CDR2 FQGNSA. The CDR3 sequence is CASRGGTGRSDTQYF. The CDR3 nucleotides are TGTGCCAGCAGGGGAGGGACAGGGAGGTCAGATACGCAGTATTTT. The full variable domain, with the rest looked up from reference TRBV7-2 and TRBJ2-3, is GAGVSQSPSNKVTEKGKDVELRCDPISGHTALYWYRQSLGQGLEFLIYFQGNSAPDKSGLPSDRFSAERTGGSVSTLTIQRTQQEDSAVYLCASRGGTGRSDTQYFGPGTRLTVL.

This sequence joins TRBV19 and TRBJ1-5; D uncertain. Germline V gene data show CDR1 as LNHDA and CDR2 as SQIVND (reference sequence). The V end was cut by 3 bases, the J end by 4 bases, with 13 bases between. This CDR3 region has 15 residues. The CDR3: CASSIRDTDNQPQHF. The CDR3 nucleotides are TGTGCCAGTAGTATTCGAGACACCGATAATCAGCCCCAGCATTTT.

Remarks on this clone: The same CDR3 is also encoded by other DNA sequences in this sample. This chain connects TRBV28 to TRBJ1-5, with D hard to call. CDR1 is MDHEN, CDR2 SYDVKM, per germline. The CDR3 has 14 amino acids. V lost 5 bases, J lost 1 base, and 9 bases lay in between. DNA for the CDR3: TGTGCCAGCAGTCCAGGTGGGAGCAATCAGCCCCAGCATTTT. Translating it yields CASSPGGSNQPQHF.

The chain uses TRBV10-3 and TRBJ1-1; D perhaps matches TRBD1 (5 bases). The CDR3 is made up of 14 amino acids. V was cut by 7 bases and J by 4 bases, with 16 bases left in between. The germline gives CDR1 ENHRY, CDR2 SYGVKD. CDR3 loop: CAITETGRSTEAFF. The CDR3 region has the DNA TGTGCCATCACCGAAACAGGACGGTCCACTGAAGCTTTCTTT.